Listed below are T cell receptor beta chains from one sample, sequenced in a study of identical twins. TCRdb processed the 5' RACE reads anew with MiXCR; each CDR3 protein has one entry. Seen here are hundreds of thousands of distinct CDR3 sequences, over 8.5% observed once, and the top ten hold around 0.95%. These records were also assigned to another study, of yellow fever vaccine responses in identical twins.

The specimen sequenced was PBMCs. Receptors were obtained from a young woman in good health. CDR3s include the opening cysteine and the closing phenylalanine or tryptophan. D genes are given only for firm matches. Size tells how often a clone was seen (once, few, many) or the class of an expanded clone, and some rows leave it out.

d_gene | j_gene | v_gene | abundance | CDR3nt | CDR3aa
. | TRBJ2-7 | TRBV20-1 | many | TGCAGTGCTGCCGGGACTCCAAGCTCCTACGAGCAGTACTTC | CSAAGTPSSYEQYF
TRBD2 | TRBJ2-5 | TRBV6-2/TRBV6-3 | . | TGTGCCAGCAGTTACCGCCTAGCGGGGGGGCGAGAGACCCAGTACTTC | CASSYRLAGGRETQYF
. | TRBJ2-1 | TRBV20-1 | . | TGCAGTGCTAGAGGTCCCTTTAGGGGGAAAGGGTACAATGAGCAGTTCTTC | CSARGPFRGKGYNEQFF
. | TRBJ2-5 | TRBV18 | . | TGTGCCAGCTCACCTATTGGACAGCGGCTACAAGAGACCCAGTACTTC | CASSPIGQRLQETQYF
. | TRBJ2-3 | TRBV9 | few | TGTGCCAGCAGCGTAGTGGGGGTAGGCACAGATACGCAGTATTTT | CASSVVGVGTDTQYF
TRBD1 | TRBJ2-3 | TRBV24-1 | few | TGTGCCACCAGTGCACAGGGGCTAGGGACCACAGATACGCAGTATTTT | CATSAQGLGTTDTQYF
. | TRBJ1-5 | TRBV4-1 | few | TGCGCCAGCAGCCAAGCGCAGGGGCCCTTGCCCCAGCATTTT | CASSQAQGPLPQHF
TRBD1 | TRBJ2-1 | TRBV5-1 | many | TGCGCCAGCAGCTTGGAAGGGGACAGGGGCAATGAGCAGTTCTTC | CASSLEGDRGNEQFF
. | TRBJ2-3 | TRBV10-2 | few | TGCGCCAGCAGTGACCTGAGCGGTGGTCTAGGTACGCAGTATTTT | CASSDLSGGLGTQYF
. | TRBJ2-3 | TRBV25-1 | few | TGTGCCAGCAGTGAGATCCAGGGACGGGGGACAGATACGCAGTATTTT | CASSEIQGRGTDTQYF
TRBD1 | TRBJ1-2 | TRBV15 | . | TGTGCCACCAGCAGAGATCGGGACAGGGCGACCTATGGCTACACCTTC | CATSRDRDRATYGYTF
. | TRBJ2-5 | TRBV28 | many | TGTGCCAGCAGTCCCCGTGGCCCGAACGCGGAGACCCAGTACTTC | CASSPRGPNAETQYF
TRBD1 | TRBJ2-3 | TRBV4-3 | . | TGCGCCAGCAGCCAAGACAGGGGCCCTACAGGGGCAGATACGCAGTATTTT | CASSQDRGPTGADTQYF
. | TRBJ2-7 | TRBV6-2/TRBV6-3 | few | TGTGCCAGCAGCCCTTTGACGGGAAACAGCTTCTACGAGCAGTACTTC | CASSPLTGNSFYEQYF
. | TRBJ1-4 | TRBV6-5 | few | TGTGCCAGCAGGACATCGGATGAAAAACTGTTTTTT | CASRTSDEKLFF
TRBD2 | TRBJ2-5 | TRBV5-1 | many | TGCGCCAGCAGCTTGGAACTAGCGGGAGCAGGGGGAGAGACCCAGTACTTC | CASSLELAGAGGETQYF
TRBD1 | TRBJ2-1 | TRBV20-1 | many | TGCAGTGCTAGCCCCCCGGGACAGACCTACAATGAGCAGTTCTTC | CSASPPGQTYNEQFF
TRBD2 | TRBJ2-5 | TRBV12-3/TRBV12-4 | few | TGTGCCAGCAGTCCCCGACTAGCGGGAGGCAGATCCTTCCAAGAGACCCAGTACTTC | CASSPRLAGGRSFQETQYF
. | TRBJ1-1 | TRBV7-2 | . | TGTGCCAGCAGCTTAGATGACGCCGGGGCTTTCTTT | CASSLDDAGAFF
. | TRBJ2-5 | TRBV7-9 | . | TGTGCCAGCAGCTTAGAGCAGAATGCCGGCCAGTACTTC | CASSLEQNAGQYF
. | TRBJ2-2 | TRBV3-1 | . | TGTGCCAGCAGCCCCCTAGGGCAGGGACTCCCCGCCGGGGAGCTGTTTTTT | CASSPLGQGLPAGELFF
. | TRBJ1-1 | TRBV12-3/TRBV12-4 | . | TGTGCCAGCAGTTTAGGTTCTGCCGGGAACACTGAAGCTTTCTTT | CASSLGSAGNTEAFF
TRBD2 | TRBJ2-7 | TRBV6-2/TRBV6-3 | few | TGTGCCAGCAGTTACGGCAGACTAGCGGGATTGCACGAGCAGTACTTC | CASSYGRLAGLHEQYF
. | TRBJ2-5 | TRBV6-6 | few | TGTGCCAGCAGTCCGAATTGGGAGACCCAGTACTTC | CASSPNWETQYF
. | TRBJ1-1 | TRBV28 | few | TGTGCCAGCAGTTCCCTGGAGGGCGGCACTGAAGCTTTCTTT | CASSSLEGGTEAFF
. | TRBJ1-1 | TRBV10-3 | . | TGTGCCGCCGGGACGGGGCAGCCAAACCTTCTGAACACTGAAGCTTTCTTT | CAAGTGQPNLLNTEAFF
TRBD2 | TRBJ2-1 | TRBV28 | . | TGTGCCAGCAGTCCCGTTGGACTAGCGGAATTGCGTCATGAGCAGTTCTTC | CASSPVGLAELRHEQFF
. | TRBJ2-2 | TRBV30 | few | TGTGCCTGGAGTGTAATTTCTATGTCCACCGGGGAGCTGTTTTTT | CAWSVISMSTGELFF
. | TRBJ2-1 | TRBV3-1 | few | TGTGCCAGCAGCCAAGATTTTCCAGGGTATCGGAATGAGCAGTTCTTC | CASSQDFPGYRNEQFF
TRBD1 | TRBJ2-2 | TRBV6-1 | . | TGTGCCAGCAGAGGGACCGGGACAGGGGAGACCGGGGAGCTGTTTTTT | CASRGTGTGETGELFF
TRBD2 | TRBJ2-2 | TRBV7-2 | . | TGTGCCAGCACCCTCTCGGCGGGAGGCAAATCCACCGGGGAGCTGTTTTTT | CASTLSAGGKSTGELFF
. | TRBJ2-1 | TRBV28 | . | TGTGCCAGCAGTTTGGGCGGGACAATTATCCCAATTGTGCAGTTCTTC | CASSLGGTIIPIVQFF
. | TRBJ2-3 | TRBV2 | few | TGTGCCAGCAGTGCCGACCCAGATACGCAGTATTTT | CASSADPDTQYF
. | TRBJ1-5 | TRBV27 | many | TGTGCCAGCAGTTTATCAGGTTTCAATCAGCCCCAGCATTTT | CASSLSGFNQPQHF
TRBD2 | TRBJ2-1 | TRBV12-3/TRBV12-4 | many | TGTGCCAGCAGTTCAAACGGGGGGACTAGCGGGAGCCACTCCTACAATGAGCAGTTCTTC | CASSSNGGTSGSHSYNEQFF
TRBD1 | TRBJ2-2 | TRBV7-3 | few | TGTGCCAGCAGCTTACAGGGGGCGGTCACCGGGGAGCTGTTTTTT | CASSLQGAVTGELFF
. | TRBJ2-1 | TRBV3-1 | many | TGTGCCAGCAGCCAAGGAGGATCCGGTGCGGGTGAGCAGTTCTTC | CASSQGGSGAGEQFF
TRBD2 | TRBJ2-1 | TRBV27 | many | TGTGCCAGCCGACTAGCGGGAGGTAGTGAGCAGTTCTTC | CASRLAGGSEQFF
TRBD1 | TRBJ2-5 | TRBV12-3/TRBV12-4 | few | TGTGCCAGCAGGGCACGGGACAGGGGGCAAGAGACCCAGTACTTC | CASRARDRGQETQYF
. | TRBJ1-3 | TRBV12-3/TRBV12-4 | many | TGTGCCAGCAGTTATATTTCTCGGCCTTCTGGAAACACCATATATTTT | CASSYISRPSGNTIYF